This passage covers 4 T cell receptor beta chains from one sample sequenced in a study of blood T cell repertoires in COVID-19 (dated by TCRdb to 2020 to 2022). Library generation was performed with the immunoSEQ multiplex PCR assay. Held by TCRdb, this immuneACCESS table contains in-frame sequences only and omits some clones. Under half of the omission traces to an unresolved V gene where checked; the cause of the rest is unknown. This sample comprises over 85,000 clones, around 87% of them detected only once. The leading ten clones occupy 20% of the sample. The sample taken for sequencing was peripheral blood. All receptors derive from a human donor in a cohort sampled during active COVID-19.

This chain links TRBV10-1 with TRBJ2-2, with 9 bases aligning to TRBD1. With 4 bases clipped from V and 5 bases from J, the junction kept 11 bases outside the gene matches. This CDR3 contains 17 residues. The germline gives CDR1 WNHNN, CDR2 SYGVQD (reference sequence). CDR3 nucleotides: TGCGCCAGCAGTGGTGGGACAGGGAGGGTTCGAACCGGGGAGCTGTTTTTT. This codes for CASSGGTGRVRTGELFF.

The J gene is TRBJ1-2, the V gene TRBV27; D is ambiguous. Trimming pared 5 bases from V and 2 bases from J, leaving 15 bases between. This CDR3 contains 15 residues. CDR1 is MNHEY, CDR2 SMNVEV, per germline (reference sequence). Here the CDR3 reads CASSLKWTYNYGYTF. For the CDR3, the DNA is TGTGCCAGCAGTCTCAAATGGACTTACAACTATGGCTACACCTTC.

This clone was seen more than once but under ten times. The CDR3 coding sequence is TGTGCCAGCACTCCAGCGGCCACGTGGGAGCAGTTCTTC. It yields the protein CASTPAATWEQFF. The rearrangement joins TRBV2 to TRBJ2-1, with D tentatively TRBD2 (5 bases). V lost 7 bases and J 10 bases, leaving 17 bases between the germline ends. This CDR3 contains 13 residues. Germline V gene data show CDR1 as SNHLY and CDR2 as FYNNEI.

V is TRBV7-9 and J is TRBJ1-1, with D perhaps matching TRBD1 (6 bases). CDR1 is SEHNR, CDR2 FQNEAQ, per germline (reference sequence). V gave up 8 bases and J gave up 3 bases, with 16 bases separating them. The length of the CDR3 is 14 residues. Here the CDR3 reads CASPNPGAHTEAFF. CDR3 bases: TGTGCCAGCCCGAATCCAGGGGCGCACACTGAAGCTTTCTTT.